This TCR beta chain was recovered during a study of cytomegalovirus exposure and HLA in healthy donors. The sample holds one count of this clone. Its antigen is unidentified. PCR amplification relied on 60 Vbeta primers (plus 13 Jbeta primers). Clones were sequenced by immunoSEQ multiplex PCR, and TCRdb holds only the in-frame ones, with some missing. Of tens of thousands of clones in the sample, about 70% were seen once. The ends lost 3 bases at V and 2 bases at J; junction bases unmatched: 4. This CDR3 has 15 amino acids. CDR1 is SGHTA and CDR2 is FQGNSA in the germline V gene. Points from the study as a whole: Sequencing likely produced, as an artifact, a cluster of highly shared sequence variants. Most TCR sequences were seen very rarely across donors, but some public TCRs occurred in many. An ancestry cluster, one associated with Asian ancestry, reportedly showed fewer N-insertions than the 666-donor mean in a later analysis.

Sequencing was done on a sample of PBMCs. The gene calls are TRBV7-2 and TRBJ2-1; TRBD2 matches 7 bases. This receptor was taken from a male donor in good health and CMV-seropositive. The CDR3 here is CASSLSGVPYNEQFF. The CDR3 bases are TGTGCCAGCAGCTTGAGCGGGGTTCCCTACAATGAGCAGTTCTTC.